One and the same sample provided the 15 T cell receptor beta chains below, sequenced in a study of T cells in Graves' hyperthyroidism and ophthalmopathy. From RNA transcripts, TCR beta CDR3 regions were amplified. Using the HTBI primer set, a first-round RT-PCR was run on the TCR CDR3. From the multiplex PCR reads, TCRdb called clonotypes with MiXCR, one entry per CDR3 protein. The data show more than 650,000 distinct CDR3 sequences, 13% to 15% seen once. Source material: blood. Source of these receptors: a young woman with Graves' hyperthyroidism.

This clonotype was seen many times. The V call is TRBV2, the J call TRBJ1-2; no clear D gene. The CDR3 length is 15 residues. V lost 5 bases and J 2 bases, leaving 15 bases between the germline ends. Per the germline V gene, CDR1 is SNHLY and CDR2 is FYNNEI. Here the CDR3 reads CASSPKRSLNYGYTF. The CDR3 DNA reads TGTGCCAGCAGTCCTAAGCGGTCCCTGAACTATGGCTACACCTTC.

The chain joins TRBV7-3 to TRBJ1-5, with 7 nucleotides matching TRBD1. Germline assignment: CDR1 SGHTA and CDR2 FQGTGA. The CDR3 runs 15 residues. J was trimmed by 8 bases and V by 5 bases; bases with no gene match: 12. For the CDR3, the DNA is TGTGCCAGCAGCCCGACAGGGAATGAAGGGGAGCCCCAGCATTTT. As protein: CASSPTGNEGEPQHF.

This clonotype was seen many times. CDR3 nucleotide sequence: TGCAGTGCTAGTCGCTCAGCATCAAGCAATCAGCCCCAGCATTTT. Its translation: CSASRSASSNQPQHF. This chain links TRBV20-1 with TRBJ1-5, with D unclear. Trimming removed 3 bases at V and 1 base at J, with 13 bases between. The CDR3 has 15 residues. Germline V CDR1 and CDR2: DFQATT, SNEGSKA (reference sequence).

This clonotype was seen repeatedly, ten times or more. The rearrangement joins TRBV3-1 to TRBJ2-7; 7 positions agree with TRBD2. V gave up 3 bases and J gave up 1 base; unmatched junction bases: 3. Germline-derived CDR1 and CDR2 are LGHDT and YNNKEL (reference sequence). This CDR3 is built from 14 residues. The CDR3 is CASSHSSGSYEQYF. CDR3 in DNA: TGTGCCAGCAGCCACTCTAGCGGTTCCTACGAGCAGTACTTC.

This clonotype was observed a few times. This chain links TRBV5-1 with TRBJ1-3; 8 bases line up with TRBD1. The germline V gene has CDR1 SGHRS and CDR2 YFSETQ. The CDR3 extends over 16 amino acids. Trimming at V came to 3 bases and at J to 0 bases, leaving 5 bases not matched to a gene. This CDR3 reads CASSWGDRGSGNTIYF. The CDR3 coding sequence is TGCGCCAGCAGCTGGGGAGACAGGGGCTCTGGAAACACCATATATTTT. The variable domain in full, completed from reference TRBV5-1 and TRBJ1-3, reads KAGVTQTPRYLIKTRGQQVTLSCSPISGHRSVSWYQQTPGQGLQFLFEYFSETQRNKGNFPGRFSGRQFSNSRSEMNVSTLELGDSALYLCASSWGDRGSGNTIYFGEGSWLTVV.

This clonotype has more than one count but fewer than ten. The chain employs TRBV20-1 and TRBJ2-5; 11 nucleotides align to TRBD1. CDR3 size: 14 residues. Germline V lookup: CDR1 DFQATT, CDR2 SNEGSKA (reference sequence). V lost 5 bases to trimming and J lost 4 bases; unmatched junction nucleotides: 6. CDR3 region: CSALEGTGGETQYF. CDR3 nucleotide sequence: TGCAGTGCTCTAGAGGGGACAGGGGGAGAGACCCAGTACTTC.

This clonotype was detected a few times. The V call is TRBV18, the J call TRBJ1-1, with TRBD1 as a possible D gene (6 bases). Per the germline V gene, CDR1 is KGHSH and CDR2 is LQKENI. The CDR3 sequence is 16 residues long. Trimming took off 1 base at V and 6 bases at J, with 18 bases between the two ends. CDR3 sequence (DNA): TGTGCCAGCTCACCACAACAGGGAAGTGTGGGCGCTGAAGCTTTCTTT. Encoded protein: CASSPQQGSVGAEAFF.

V is TRBV6-1 and J is TRBJ2-7, with a possible D match to TRBD1 (5 bases). Deletions cut 11 bases from V and 0 bases from J, with 11 bases between. Germline V gene sequence: CDR1 MNHNS, CDR2 SASEGT. The CDR3 runs to 12 residues. The CDR3 nucleotides read TGTGCCGCATCCCAGGGCTCCTACGAGCAGTACTTC. It translates to CAASQGSYEQYF.

The table lists this clonotype with a count of one. The chain employs TRBV19 and TRBJ2-1; D is possibly TRBD2 (6 bases). Per germline, CDR1 LNHDA and CDR2 SQIVND (reference sequence). The CDR3 spans 17 residues. Between the trimmed V and J ends, which lost 6 bases and 5 bases, there was a span of 23 bases. The CDR3 DNA follows: TGTGCCAGTAGGGACGGCCGGGCGGGACTGCTTAACAATGAGCAGTTCTTC. It encodes CASRDGRAGLLNNEQFF.

This rearrangement joins TRBV19 to TRBJ1-1, with D perhaps matching TRBD1 (5 bases). The CDR3 contains 13 residues. Germline V gene sequence: CDR1 LNHDA, CDR2 SQIVND (reference sequence). Trimming took off 6 bases at V and 8 bases at J, with 16 bases between the two ends. The CDR3 nucleotides read TGTGCCAGTAGCCCGGGACGGTCAATGGAAGCTTTCTTT. Translated, it gives CASSPGRSMEAFF.

This clonotype was observed at least ten times. The gene calls are TRBV6-2 or TRBV6-3 and TRBJ1-1; D remains unclear. There are 16 residues in the CDR3. Trimming removed 4 bases at V and 0 bases at J, with 15 bases between. CDR1 is MNHEY and CDR2 is SVGEGT in the germline V gene. The CDR3 nucleotides are TGTGCCAGCAGTTTAATGGCGGGTTTAATGAACACTGAAGCTTTCTTT. Protein sequence: CASSLMAGLMNTEAFF.

The chain combines TRBV12-3 or TRBV12-4 with TRBJ2-1; D uncertain. This CDR3 is 13 amino acids long. V was shortened by 1 base and J by 8 bases, with 9 bases between the two germline ends. CDR3 region: CASSLGPYDEQFF. The CDR3 DNA follows: TGTGCCAGCAGTTTAGGACCATACGATGAGCAGTTCTTC.

The table lists this clonotype with many counts. The chain links TRBV10-2 to TRBJ1-4; possible D gene TRBD1, 5 bases. Between the trimmed V and J ends, which lost 3 bases and 3 bases, there was a span of 14 bases. Germline V lookup: CDR1 WSHSY, CDR2 SAAADI. This CDR3 region has 16 residues. The CDR3 DNA follows: TGCGCCAGCAGTGAATGGGCAGGGAGGCCTAATGAAAAACTGTTTTTT. Translation: CASSEWAGRPNEKLFF.

This clonotype was observed at least ten times. The chain links TRBV11-2 to TRBJ2-7; a weak D match, TRBD1 (6 bases). Trimming stripped 5 bases from V and 0 bases from J, with 11 bases between. The length of the CDR3 is 14 residues. The germline V gene encodes CDR1 SGHAT and CDR2 FQNNGV. The CDR3 DNA sequence: TGTGCCAGCAGCCAAGACAGGACCTCCTACGAGCAGTACTTC. Its translation: CASSQDRTSYEQYF.

The chain links TRBV20-1 to TRBJ2-7; 8 bases are a match to TRBD2. V lost 3 bases and J lost 6; bases outside the gene matches: 16. Germline V CDR1 and CDR2: DFQATT, SNEGSKA (reference sequence). The CDR3 covers 16 residues. The CDR3 sequence is CSARTLSGGKAIEQYF. The CDR3 coding sequence is TGCAGTGCTAGGACTTTAAGCGGGGGAAAGGCTATCGAGCAGTACTTC.